A selection of T cell receptor beta chains follows, all from one sample in a study of PD-L1 blockade in urothelial cancer. TCRdb keeps only in-frame clones here, not all; method: immunoSEQ multiplex PCR. The table includes roughly 30,000 clones, approximately 80% detected once. The sample in question was PBMCs, obtained around atezolizumab (anti-PD-L1) treatment. The receptors stem from a man between 60 and 75 years old with urothelial cancer. The CDR3 runs from the conserved cysteine through the conserved F or W. Each record gives: clone size, J gene, D gene, V gene, CDR3 protein, CDR3 DNA. The D gene is left open where the match is weak. Size is stated for part of the rows, as once, few or many counts, or as a class when the clone is expanded.

once | TRBJ1-4 | - | TRBV15 | CATSRPLQFATNEKLFF | TGTGCCACCAGCAGGCCATTACAGTTCGCAACTAATGAAAAACTGTTTTTT
- | TRBJ2-7 | - | TRBV6-5 | CASRGTGRDYEQYF | TGTGCCAGCAGAGGGACTGGAAGGGACTACGAGCAGTACTTC
- | TRBJ2-5 | TRBD2 | TRBV5-1 | CASRPGLAGGPGETQYF | TGCGCCAGCAGACCGGGACTAGCGGGAGGGCCGGGGGAGACCCAGTACTTC
- | TRBJ2-7 | - | TRBV10-3 | CAISTGGGYEQYF | TGTGCCATCAGCACGGGGGGCGGCTACGAGCAGTACTTC
- | TRBJ1-1 | TRBD1 | TRBV29-1 | CSVGRDRGQVEAFF | TGCAGCGTTGGTAGGGACAGGGGGCAAGTTGAAGCTTTCTTT
- | TRBJ2-7 | TRBD2 | TRBV19 | CASSIGRGGYEQYF | TGTGCCAGTAGTATAGGGAGGGGAGGGTACGAGCAGTACTTC
- | TRBJ2-7 | - | TRBV25-1 | CASSGGALLSEQYF | TGTGCCAGCAGTGGTGGGGCCCTGTTGAGCGAGCAGTACTTC
once | TRBJ2-2 | - | TRBV9 | CASSSLEGAPDGELFF | TGTGCCAGCAGCTCCCTGGAGGGGGCGCCCGACGGGGAGCTGTTTTTT
few | TRBJ2-4 | TRBD1 | TRBV10-3 | CAISPDREIDIQYF | TGTGCCATCAGTCCCGACAGGGAAATAGACATTCAGTACTTC
- | TRBJ2-1 | TRBD1 | TRBV18 | CASSRGTGDYNEQFF | TGTGCCAGCTCCCGGGGGACAGGGGATTACAATGAGCAGTTCTTC
- | TRBJ1-1 | - | TRBV10-1 | CASSEYPFGGNTEAFF | TGCGCCAGCAGTGAGTATCCCTTCGGGGGGAACACTGAAGCTTTCTTT
- | TRBJ2-3 | TRBD2 | TRBV7-9 | CASSSIRLANTDTQYF | TGTGCCAGCAGCTCCATTCGACTAGCGAATACAGATACGCAGTATTTT
- | TRBJ2-5 | TRBD2 | TRBV6-5 | CASIHSGGETQYF | TGTGCCAGCATCCATAGCGGGGGAGAGACCCAGTACTTC
- | TRBJ2-1 | TRBD1 | TRBV2 | CASSGRDSYNEQFF | TGTGCCAGCAGTGGTCGGGACAGCTACAATGAGCAGTTCTTC
once | TRBJ2-2 | TRBD1 | TRBV28 | CASSPISGTGHPNTGELFF | TGTGCCAGCAGTCCGATCTCCGGGACAGGGCACCCTAACACCGGGGAGCTGTTTTTT
- | TRBJ1-1 | TRBD1 | TRBV6-5 | CASGYPGQGRTEAFF | TGTGCCAGCGGCTATCCGGGACAGGGGAGGACTGAAGCTTTCTTT
few | TRBJ2-3 | TRBD2 | TRBV4-3 | CASSQGGGRAFTDTQYF | TGCGCCAGCAGCCAAGGCGGGGGGCGGGCCTTCACAGATACGCAGTATTTT
- | TRBJ1-5 | - | TRBV4-2 | CASSLAPGSNQPQHF | TGTGCCAGCAGCCTCGCGCCCGGTAGCAATCAGCCCCAGCATTTT
- | TRBJ1-6 | TRBD1 | TRBV19 | CASTTEMGQGNSPLHF | TGTGCCAGTACCACCGAAATGGGACAGGGGAATTCACCCCTCCACTTT
- | TRBJ1-1 | TRBD1 | TRBV5-1 | CASSPQGASTEAFF | TGCGCCAGCAGCCCCCAGGGGGCGAGCACTGAAGCTTTCTTT
- | TRBJ2-2 | TRBD2 | TRBV2 | CASGGLASRDGELFF | TGTGCCAGCGGGGGACTAGCGTCACGGGACGGGGAGCTGTTTTTT
- | TRBJ1-2 | - | TRBV2 | CASNGGTGYGYTF | TGTGCCAGCAACGGGGGAACGGGCTATGGCTACACCTTC
- | TRBJ2-3 | TRBD2 | TRBV4-2 | CASSPGLAGAVDTQYF | TGTGCCAGCAGCCCGGGACTAGCGGGAGCGGTAGATACGCAGTATTTT
- | TRBJ1-1 | - | TRBV18 | CASSPGGGSRAFF | TGTGCCAGCTCACCAGGGGGGGGCTCCCGGGCTTTCTTT
- | TRBJ1-5 | - | TRBV19 | CASSPRGNQPQHF | TGTGCCAGTAGTCCAAGGGGGAATCAGCCCCAGCATTTT
- | TRBJ2-5 | TRBD1 | TRBV5-1 | CASSSGQGRETQYF | TGCGCCAGCAGCTCCGGACAGGGGAGGGAGACCCAGTACTTC
- | TRBJ1-1 | TRBD1 | TRBV15 | CATRTGVDTEAFF | TGTGCCACTCGGACAGGGGTGGACACTGAAGCTTTCTTT
- | TRBJ1-5 | - | TRBV6-5 | CASREGGGAQPQHF | TGTGCCAGCAGAGAGGGGGGGGGAGCTCAGCCCCAGCATTTT
few | TRBJ1-1 | - | TRBV18 | CASSQRGGRNTEAFF | TGTGCCAGCTCTCAGAGGGGAGGTAGGAACACTGAAGCTTTCTTT
- | TRBJ2-2 | - | TRBV25-1 | CASSEYGGSGTGELFF | TGTGCCAGCAGTGAATACGGAGGGTCGGGCACCGGGGAGCTGTTTTTT
once | TRBJ2-7 | - | TRBV10-3 | CAISVEGGGYEQYF | TGTGCCATCAGTGTGGAGGGAGGTGGCTACGAGCAGTACTTC
- | TRBJ2-3 | - | TRBV7-9 | CASSLANRASLSTDTQYF | TGTGCCAGCAGCTTAGCGAATAGAGCTAGCCTAAGCACAGATACGCAGTATTTT
- | TRBJ1-2 | TRBD1 | TRBV5-1 | CASSHGTSGGPSNYGYTF | TGCGCCAGCAGCCACGGAACTTCAGGGGGCCCGTCTAACTATGGCTACACCTTC
- | TRBJ2-1 | - | TRBV19 | CASSMGGTSRDEQFF | TGTGCCAGTAGTATGGGCGGGACCAGCCGGGATGAGCAGTTCTTC
- | TRBJ1-5 | - | TRBV5-1 | CASSEEGRNQPQHF | TGCGCCAGCAGCGAAGAGGGAAGGAATCAGCCCCAGCATTTT